This TCR beta chain was sequenced during a study of CD8 T cells in Susac syndrome. In the study overall: Each patient with Susac syndrome, at the time of blood draw, was therapy-naive, on corticosteroids, or on intravenous immunoglobulin alone.

This CDR3 spans 13 amino acids. Trimming removed 0 bases from V and 7 bases from J, with 7 bases in between. CDR1 and CDR2 from the germline V gene are SGHTA and FQGNSA. The sequenced target, TCR beta, came from blood CD8+ and CD4+ T cells. cDNA came from around 0.5 to 1 ug RNA primed by random hexamers. Amplification of TCR beta CDR3 by immunoSEQ multiplex PCR spanned 54 Vbeta and 13 Jbeta. TCRdb itself ran the immunoSEQ multiplex PCR reads through MiXCR, one entry per CDR3 protein. The sample includes just under 95,000 distinct CDR3 sequences, roughly 94% seen only once; the top ten take 0.3%. The receptor was derived from a human donor with Susac syndrome. This chain connects TRBV7-2 to TRBJ1-5; D is ambiguous. Source material: CD4+ T cells from PBMCs. The CDR3: CASSLALSQPQHF. The CDR3 DNA reads TGTGCCAGCAGCTTAGCGCTTAGCCAGCCCCAGCATTTT.